The source of this T cell receptor (beta chain) is a study of Graves' ophthalmopathy and Graves' hyperthyroidism. RNA transcripts yielded amplified TCR beta CDR3 regions. First-round RT-PCR used HTBI primers; second-round multiplex PCR followed. Using its own MiXCR run on the multiplex PCR reads, TCRdb lists one record per CDR3 protein. The sample includes about 660,000 distinct CDR3 sequences, just over 40% seen only once; the top ten take roughly 3%. Trimming took off 4 bases at V and 2 bases at J, with 33 bases between the two ends. CDR1 SGDLS and CDR2 YYNGEE come from the germline V gene. This CDR3 region has 21 residues. This clonotype was counted between two and nine times.

The sequence was obtained from an adult man with Graves' ophthalmopathy. The sample consisted of peripheral blood. V is TRBV9 and J is TRBJ1-2, with TRBD1 as a possible D gene (6 bases). CDR3 DNA: TGTGCCAGCAGCCATCCCTCCCGAGCCCCGACAGGTGGTCGGGCGAACTATGGCTACACCTTC. Translation: CASSHPSRAPTGGRANYGYTF.